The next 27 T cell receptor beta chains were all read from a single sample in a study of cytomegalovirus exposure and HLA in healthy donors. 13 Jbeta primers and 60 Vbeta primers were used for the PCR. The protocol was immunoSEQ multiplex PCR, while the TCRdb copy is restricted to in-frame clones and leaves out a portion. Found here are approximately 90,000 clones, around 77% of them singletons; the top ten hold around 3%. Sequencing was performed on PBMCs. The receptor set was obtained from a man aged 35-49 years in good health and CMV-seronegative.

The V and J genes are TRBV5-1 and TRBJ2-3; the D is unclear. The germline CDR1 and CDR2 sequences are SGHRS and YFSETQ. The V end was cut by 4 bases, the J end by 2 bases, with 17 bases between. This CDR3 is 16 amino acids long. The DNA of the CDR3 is TGCGCCAGCAGCCCCATAGACTTAACGTTCACAGATACGCAGTATTTT. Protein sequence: CASSPIDLTFTDTQYF.

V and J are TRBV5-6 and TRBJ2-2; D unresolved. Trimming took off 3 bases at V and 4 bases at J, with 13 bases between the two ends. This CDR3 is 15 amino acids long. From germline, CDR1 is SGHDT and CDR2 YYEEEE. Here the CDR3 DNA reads TGTGCCAGCAGCTCCGTGACATCTTTCACCGGGGAGCTGTTTTTT. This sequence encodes CASSSVTSFTGELFF.

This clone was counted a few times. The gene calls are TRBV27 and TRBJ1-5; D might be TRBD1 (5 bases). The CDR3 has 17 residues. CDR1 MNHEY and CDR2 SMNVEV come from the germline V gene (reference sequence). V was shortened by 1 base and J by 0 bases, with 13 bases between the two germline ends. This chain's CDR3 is CASSLFFGGDSNQPQHF. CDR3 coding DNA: TGTGCCAGCAGTTTATTTTTCGGGGGGGATAGCAATCAGCCCCAGCATTTT.

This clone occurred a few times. CDR3 DNA sequence: TGTGCCAGCAGCTCAACAGGGTTGGGCGAGCAGTACTTC. It encodes CASSSTGLGEQYF. The chain employs TRBV7-9 and TRBJ2-7; a possible D gene is TRBD1 (6 bases). The CDR3 sequence is 13 residues long. Deletions cut 4 bases from V and 6 bases from J, with 13 bases between. Germline CDR1 is SEHNR and CDR2 is FQNEAQ (reference sequence).

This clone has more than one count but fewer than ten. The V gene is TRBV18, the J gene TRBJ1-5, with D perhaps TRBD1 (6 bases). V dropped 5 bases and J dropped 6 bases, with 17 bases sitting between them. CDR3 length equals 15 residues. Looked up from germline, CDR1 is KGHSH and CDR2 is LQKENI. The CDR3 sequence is CASSISGDAAQPQHF. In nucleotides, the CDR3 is TGTGCCAGCTCAATCTCAGGGGATGCCGCTCAGCCCCAGCATTTT.

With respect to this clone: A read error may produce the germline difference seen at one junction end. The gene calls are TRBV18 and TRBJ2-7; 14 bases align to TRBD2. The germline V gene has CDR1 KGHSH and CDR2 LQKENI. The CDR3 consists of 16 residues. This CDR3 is CASSPLSGTSGGEQYF. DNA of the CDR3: TGCGCCAGCTCACCTTTATCCGGGACTAGCGGGGGCGAGCAGTACTTC.

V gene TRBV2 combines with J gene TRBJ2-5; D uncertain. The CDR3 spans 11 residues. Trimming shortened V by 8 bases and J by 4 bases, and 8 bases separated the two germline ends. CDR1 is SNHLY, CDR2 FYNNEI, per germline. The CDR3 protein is CASGVGETQYF. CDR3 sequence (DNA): TGTGCCAGCGGAGTGGGAGAGACCCAGTACTTC.

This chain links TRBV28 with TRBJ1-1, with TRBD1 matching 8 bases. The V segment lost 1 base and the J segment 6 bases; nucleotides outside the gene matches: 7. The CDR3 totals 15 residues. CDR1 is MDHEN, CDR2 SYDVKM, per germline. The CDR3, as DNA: TGTGCCAGCAGTTTATCCCAGGGGGCGGCCTCTGAAGCTTTCTTT. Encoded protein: CASSLSQGAASEAFF.

This CDR3 is CASSLPVANTEAFF. The DNA for the CDR3 is TGTGCCAGCAGTTTACCAGTTGCGAACACTGAAGCTTTCTTT. The chain carries TRBV28 and TRBJ1-1; the D is unclear. V dropped 2 bases and J dropped 1 base, with 8 bases sitting between them. CDR3 length equals 14 residues. Germline V gives CDR1 MDHEN, CDR2 SYDVKM. The full variable domain, with the rest looked up from reference TRBV28 and TRBJ1-1, is DVKVTQSSRYLVKRTGEKVFLECVQDMDHENMFWYRQDPGLGLRLIYFSYDVKMKEKGDIPEGYSVSREKKERFSLILESASTNQTSMYLCASSLPVANTEAFFGQGTRLTVV.

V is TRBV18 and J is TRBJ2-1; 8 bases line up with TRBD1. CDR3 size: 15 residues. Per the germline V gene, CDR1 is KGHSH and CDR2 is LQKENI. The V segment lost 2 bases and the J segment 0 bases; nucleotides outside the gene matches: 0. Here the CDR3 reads CASSPGTGSYNEQFF. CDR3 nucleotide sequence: TGTGCCAGCTCACCAGGGACAGGCTCCTACAATGAGCAGTTCTTC.

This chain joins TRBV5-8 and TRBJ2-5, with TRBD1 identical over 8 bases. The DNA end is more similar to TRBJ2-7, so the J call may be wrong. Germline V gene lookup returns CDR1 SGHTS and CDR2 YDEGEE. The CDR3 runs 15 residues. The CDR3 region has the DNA TGTGCCAGCAGCTCGGACAGGGCGATCTCCTACGAGCAGTACTTC. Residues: CASSSDRAISYEQYF.

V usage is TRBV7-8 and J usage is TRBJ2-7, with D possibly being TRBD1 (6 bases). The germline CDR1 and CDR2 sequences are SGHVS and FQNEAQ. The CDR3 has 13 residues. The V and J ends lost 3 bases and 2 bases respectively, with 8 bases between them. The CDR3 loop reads CASSFAGAYEQYF. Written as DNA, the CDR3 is TGTGCCAGCAGCTTTGCAGGGGCCTACGAGCAGTACTTC. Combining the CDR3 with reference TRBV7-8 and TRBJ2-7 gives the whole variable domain GAGVSQSPRYKVAKRGQDVALRCDPISGHVSLFWYQQALGQGPEFLTYFQNEAQLDKSGLPSDRFFAERPEGSVSTLKIQRTQQEDSAVYLCASSFAGAYEQYFGPGTRLTVT.

Here the CDR3 reads CASSLRDRVSNEQFF. CDR3 in DNA: TGCGCCAGCAGCTTGCGGGACAGGGTCTCCAATGAGCAGTTCTTC. The chain combines TRBV5-1 with TRBJ2-1, with 9 bases fitting TRBD1. The V segment lost 1 base and the J segment 6 bases; nucleotides outside the gene matches: 5. The length of the CDR3 is 15 residues. Germline V gene sequence: CDR1 SGHRS, CDR2 YFSETQ.

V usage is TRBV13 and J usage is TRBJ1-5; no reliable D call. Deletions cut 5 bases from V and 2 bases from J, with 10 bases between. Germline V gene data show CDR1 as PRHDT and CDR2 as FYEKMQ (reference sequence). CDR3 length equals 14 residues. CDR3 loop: CASSRGKGNQPQHF. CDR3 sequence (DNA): TGTGCCAGCAGCCGGGGAAAAGGCAATCAGCCCCAGCATTTT.

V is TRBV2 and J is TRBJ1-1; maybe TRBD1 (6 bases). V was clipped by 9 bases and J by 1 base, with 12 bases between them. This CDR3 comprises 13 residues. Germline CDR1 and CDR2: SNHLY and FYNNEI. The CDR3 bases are TGTGCCAGTGCCCTGGGACAGAACACTGAAGCTTTCTTT. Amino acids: CASALGQNTEAFF.

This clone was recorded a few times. As DNA, the CDR3 is TGTGCCAGCAGCCCCAGACAGGGAAGGACCCAGTACTTC. Its protein is CASSPRQGRTQYF. V and J are TRBV7-9 and TRBJ2-5, with TRBD1 matching over 7 bases. This CDR3 is 13 amino acids long. From germline, CDR1 is SEHNR and CDR2 FQNEAQ (reference sequence). Germline trimming cut 5 bases from V and 7 bases from J; bases unmatched to any gene: 7.

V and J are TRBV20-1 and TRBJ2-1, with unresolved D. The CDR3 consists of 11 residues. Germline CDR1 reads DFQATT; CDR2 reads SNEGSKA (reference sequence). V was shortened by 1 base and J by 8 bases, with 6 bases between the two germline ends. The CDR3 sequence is CSARATYEQFF. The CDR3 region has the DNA TGCAGTGCTAGAGCCACATATGAGCAGTTCTTC.

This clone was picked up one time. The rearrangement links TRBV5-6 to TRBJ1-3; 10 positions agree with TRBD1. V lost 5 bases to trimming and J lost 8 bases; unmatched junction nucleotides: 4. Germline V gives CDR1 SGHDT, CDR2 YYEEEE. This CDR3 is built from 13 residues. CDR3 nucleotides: TGTGCCAGCAGAAGACAGGGGGCAGACACCATATATTTT. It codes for CASRRQGADTIYF.

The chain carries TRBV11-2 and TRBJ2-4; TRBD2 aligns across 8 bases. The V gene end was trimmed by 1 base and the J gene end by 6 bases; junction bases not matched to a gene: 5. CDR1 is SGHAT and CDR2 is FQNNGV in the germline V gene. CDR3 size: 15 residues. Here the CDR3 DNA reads TGTGCCAGCAGCTTAGGGGCTAGCGGGTTAAACATTCAGTACTTC. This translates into CASSLGASGLNIQYF.

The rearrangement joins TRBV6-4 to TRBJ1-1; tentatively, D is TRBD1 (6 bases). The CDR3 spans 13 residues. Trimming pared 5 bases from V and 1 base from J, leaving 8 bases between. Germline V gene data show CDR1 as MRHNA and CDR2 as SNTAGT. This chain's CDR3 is CASSQQGNTEAFF. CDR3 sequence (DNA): TGTGCCAGCAGTCAACAGGGGAACACTGAAGCTTTCTTT.

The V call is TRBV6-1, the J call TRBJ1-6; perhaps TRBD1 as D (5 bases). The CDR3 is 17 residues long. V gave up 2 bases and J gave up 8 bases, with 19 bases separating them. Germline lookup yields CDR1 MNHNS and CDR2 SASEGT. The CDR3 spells CASSELVSGRVYSPLHF. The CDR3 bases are TGTGCCAGCAGTGAATTGGTCTCCGGCAGGGTCTATTCACCCCTCCACTTT.

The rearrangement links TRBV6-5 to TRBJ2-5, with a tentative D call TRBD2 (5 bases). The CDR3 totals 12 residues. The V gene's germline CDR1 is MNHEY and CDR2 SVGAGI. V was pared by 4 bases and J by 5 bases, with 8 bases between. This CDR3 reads CASSSQRETQYF. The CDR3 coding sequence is TGTGCCAGCAGTTCACAGCGGGAGACCCAGTACTTC.

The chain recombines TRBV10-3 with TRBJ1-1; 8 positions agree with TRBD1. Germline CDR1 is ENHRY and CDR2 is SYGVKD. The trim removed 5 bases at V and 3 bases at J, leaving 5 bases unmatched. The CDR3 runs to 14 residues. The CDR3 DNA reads TGTGCCATCAGTTTACAGGGGGGTGACACTGAAGCTTTCTTT. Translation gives CAISLQGGDTEAFF.

The CDR3: CASSLTSGTGGYEQYF. CDR3 nucleotide sequence: TGTGCCAGCAGCTTGACCTCCGGGACAGGGGGCTACGAGCAGTACTTC. V usage is TRBV5-5 and J usage is TRBJ2-7, with 11 positions matching TRBD1. The length of the CDR3 is 16 residues. With 1 base clipped from V and 3 bases from J, the junction kept 6 bases outside the gene matches. Germline V gene sequence: CDR1 SGHKS, CDR2 YYEKEE (reference sequence).

The CDR3 coding sequence is TGTGCCTGGAGCCACCAGACCGGGACTAGCGGATACAATGAGCAGTTCTTC. It translates to CAWSHQTGTSGYNEQFF. The chain joins TRBV30 to TRBJ2-1; 11 nucleotides match TRBD2. With 3 bases clipped from V and 4 bases from J, the junction kept 11 bases outside the gene matches. CDR1 and CDR2 from the germline V gene are GTSNPN and SVGIG (reference sequence). The CDR3 runs 17 residues.

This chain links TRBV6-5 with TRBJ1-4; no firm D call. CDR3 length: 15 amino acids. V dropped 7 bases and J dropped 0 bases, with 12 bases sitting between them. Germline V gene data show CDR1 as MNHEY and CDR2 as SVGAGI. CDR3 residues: CASTPREPTNEKLFF. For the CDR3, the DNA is TGTGCCAGCACCCCGAGGGAACCAACTAATGAAAAACTGTTTTTT.

The CDR3 region is CASSRTGWLFF. CDR3 nucleotides: TGTGCCAGCAGCCGGACAGGCTGGCTGTTCTTC. The chain combines TRBV28 with TRBJ2-1, with 7 bases matching TRBD1. V gave up 6 bases and J gave up 15 bases; unmatched junction bases: 8. CDR3 length equals 11 residues. Germline V gene sequence: CDR1 MDHEN, CDR2 SYDVKM. The entire variable domain, with the rest obtained from reference TRBV28 and TRBJ2-1, is as follows: DVKVTQSSRYLVKRTGEKVFLECVQDMDHENMFWYRQDPGLGLRLIYFSYDVKMKEKGDIPEGYSVSREKKERFSLILESASTNQTSMYLCASSRTGWLFFGPGTRLTVL.